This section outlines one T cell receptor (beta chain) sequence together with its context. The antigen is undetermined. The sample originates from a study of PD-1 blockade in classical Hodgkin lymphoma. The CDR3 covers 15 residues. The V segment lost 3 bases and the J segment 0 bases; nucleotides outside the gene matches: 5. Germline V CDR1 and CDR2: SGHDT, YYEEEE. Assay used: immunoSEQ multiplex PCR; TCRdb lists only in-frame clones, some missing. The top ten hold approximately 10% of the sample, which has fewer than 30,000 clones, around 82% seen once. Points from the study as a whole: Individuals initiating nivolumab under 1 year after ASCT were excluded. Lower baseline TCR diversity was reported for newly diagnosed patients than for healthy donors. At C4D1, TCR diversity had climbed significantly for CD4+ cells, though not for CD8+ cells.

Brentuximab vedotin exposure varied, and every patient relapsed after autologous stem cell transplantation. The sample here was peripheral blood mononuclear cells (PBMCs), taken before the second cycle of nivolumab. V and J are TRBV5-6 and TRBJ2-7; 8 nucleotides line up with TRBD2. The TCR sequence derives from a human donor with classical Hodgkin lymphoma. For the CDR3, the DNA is TGTGCCAGCAGCTCATTTAGCGGGGACTCCTACGAGCAGTACTTC. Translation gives CASSSFSGDSYEQYF.